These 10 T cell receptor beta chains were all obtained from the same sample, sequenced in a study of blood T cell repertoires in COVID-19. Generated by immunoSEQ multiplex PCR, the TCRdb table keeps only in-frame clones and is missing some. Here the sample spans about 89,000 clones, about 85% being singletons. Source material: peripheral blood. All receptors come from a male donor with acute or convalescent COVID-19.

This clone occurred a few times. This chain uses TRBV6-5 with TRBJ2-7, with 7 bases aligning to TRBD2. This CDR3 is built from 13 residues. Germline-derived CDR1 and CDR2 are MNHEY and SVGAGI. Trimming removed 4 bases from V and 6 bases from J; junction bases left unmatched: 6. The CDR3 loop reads CASSFRASGEQYF. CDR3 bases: TGTGCCAGCAGTTTTAGGGCTAGCGGCGAGCAGTACTTC.

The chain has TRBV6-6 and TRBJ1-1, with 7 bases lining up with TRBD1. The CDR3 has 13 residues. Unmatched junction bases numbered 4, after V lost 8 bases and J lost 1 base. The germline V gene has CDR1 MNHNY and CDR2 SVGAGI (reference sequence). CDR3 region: CASGQERNTEAFF. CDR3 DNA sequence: TGTGCCAGCGGACAGGAGAGGAACACTGAAGCTTTCTTT.

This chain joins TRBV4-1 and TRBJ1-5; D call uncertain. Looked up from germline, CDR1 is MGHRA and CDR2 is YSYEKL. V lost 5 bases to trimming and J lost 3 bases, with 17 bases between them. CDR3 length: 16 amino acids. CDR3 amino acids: CASSSSGVTDNQPQHF. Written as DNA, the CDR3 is TGCGCCAGCAGCTCAAGCGGGGTCACAGACAATCAGCCCCAGCATTTT.

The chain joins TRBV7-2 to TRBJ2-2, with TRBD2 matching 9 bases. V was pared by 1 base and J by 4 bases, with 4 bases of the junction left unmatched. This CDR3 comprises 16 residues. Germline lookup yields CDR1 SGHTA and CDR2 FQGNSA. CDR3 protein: CASSLVGGGGTGELFF. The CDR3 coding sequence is TGTGCCAGCAGCTTAGTTGGCGGGGGGGGCACCGGGGAGCTGTTTTTT.

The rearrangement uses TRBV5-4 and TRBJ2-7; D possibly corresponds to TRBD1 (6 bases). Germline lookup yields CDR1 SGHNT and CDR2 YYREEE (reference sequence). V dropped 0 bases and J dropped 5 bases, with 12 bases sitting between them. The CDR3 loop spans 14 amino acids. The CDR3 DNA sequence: TGTGCCAGCAGCTTGGACAGGGCATTTAACGAGCAGTACTTC. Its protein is CASSLDRAFNEQYF.

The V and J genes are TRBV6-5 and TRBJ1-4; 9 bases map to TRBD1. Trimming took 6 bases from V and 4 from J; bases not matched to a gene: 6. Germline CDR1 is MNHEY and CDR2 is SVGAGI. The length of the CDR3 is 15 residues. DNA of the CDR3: TGTGCCAGCAGAATGATGACAGGGGGTAATGAAAAACTGTTTTTT. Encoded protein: CASRMMTGGNEKLFF.

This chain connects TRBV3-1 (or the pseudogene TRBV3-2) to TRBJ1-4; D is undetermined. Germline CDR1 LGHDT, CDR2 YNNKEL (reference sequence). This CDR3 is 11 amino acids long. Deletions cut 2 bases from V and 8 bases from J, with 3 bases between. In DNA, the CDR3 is TGTGCCAGCAGCCAACGGGAAAAACTGTTTTTT. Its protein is CASSQREKLFF.

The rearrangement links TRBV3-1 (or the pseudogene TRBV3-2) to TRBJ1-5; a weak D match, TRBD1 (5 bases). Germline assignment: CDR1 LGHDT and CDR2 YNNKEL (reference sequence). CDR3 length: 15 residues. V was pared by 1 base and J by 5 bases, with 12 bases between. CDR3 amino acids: CASSQGLGPYQPQHF. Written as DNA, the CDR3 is TGTGCCAGCAGCCAAGGACTGGGGCCCTATCAGCCCCAGCATTTT.

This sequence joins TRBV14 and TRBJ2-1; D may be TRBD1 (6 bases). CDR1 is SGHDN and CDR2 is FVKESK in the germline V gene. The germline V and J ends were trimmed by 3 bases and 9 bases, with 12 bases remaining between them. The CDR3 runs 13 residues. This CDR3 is CASSHTATGEQFF. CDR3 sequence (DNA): TGTGCCAGCAGCCATACAGCGACAGGTGAGCAGTTCTTC.

The DNA of the CDR3 is TGTGCCAGCAGCTCCCCGGGAAGGGGGCCTTACACTGAAGCTTTCTTT. Translation gives CASSSPGRGPYTEAFF. This chain connects TRBV11-1 to TRBJ1-1; 7 nucleotides line up with TRBD1. The trim removed 4 bases at V and 3 bases at J, leaving 11 bases unmatched. The V gene's germline CDR1 is SGHAT and CDR2 FQDESV (reference sequence). The CDR3 sequence is 16 residues long. Full variable domain (outside the CDR3, taken from reference TRBV11-1 and TRBJ1-1): EAEVAQSPRYKITEKSQAVAFWCDPISGHATLYWYRQILGQGPELLVQFQDESVVDDSQLPKDRFSAERLKGVDSTLKIQPAELGDSAMYLCASSSPGRGPYTEAFFGQGTRLTVV.